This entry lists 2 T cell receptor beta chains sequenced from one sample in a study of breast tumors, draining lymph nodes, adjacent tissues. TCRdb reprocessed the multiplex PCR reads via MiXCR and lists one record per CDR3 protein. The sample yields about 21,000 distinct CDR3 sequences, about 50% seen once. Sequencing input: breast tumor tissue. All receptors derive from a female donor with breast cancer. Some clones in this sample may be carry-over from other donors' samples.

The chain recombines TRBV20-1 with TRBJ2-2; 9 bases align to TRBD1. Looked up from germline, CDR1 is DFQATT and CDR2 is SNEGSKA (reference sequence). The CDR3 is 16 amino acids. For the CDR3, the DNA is TGCGATGCAAGAGAGCTCACAGGGGGCCGAGCCGGGGAGCTGTTTTTT. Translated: CDARELTGGRAGELFF.

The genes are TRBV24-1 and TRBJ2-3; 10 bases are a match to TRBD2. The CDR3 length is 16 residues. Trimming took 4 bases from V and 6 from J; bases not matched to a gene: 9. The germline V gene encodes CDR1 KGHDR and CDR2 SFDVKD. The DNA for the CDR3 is TGTGCCACCAGTGACTACCTAGCGGGAGTATCGGATACGCAGTATTTT. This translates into CATSDYLAGVSDTQYF.